The present TCR beta chain was sequenced within a study of T cell responses to AZD1222 COVID-19 vaccine. Notes on the study in general: CD4 TCRs covered the whole spike, strongest at regions 160-218 and 743-854. Two doses of AZD1222 preceded a rise in Spike-specific TCR breadth and depth. Most donors were white British and more were female, and clonal diversity was possibly underestimated.

The repertoire was sequenced with immunoSEQ multiplex PCR; TCRdb's copy has only in-frame clones and lacks some. The table has approximately 150,000 clones, around 89% seen once; the top ten hold around 1.6%. Of note for this clone: The antigen remains unidentified.

Germline V CDR1 and CDR2: MDHEN, SYDVKM. This CDR3 region has 11 residues. Trimming removed 4 bases at V and 9 bases at J, with 4 bases between. The receptor comes from an adult in good health. Sequenced here: peripheral blood, sampled on day 0 of AZD1222 vaccination. The rearrangement joins TRBV28 to TRBJ1-6; D unclear. CDR3 region: CASSSGSPLHF. As DNA, the CDR3 is TGTGCCAGCAGTTCGGGTTCACCCCTCCACTTT.